The 14 T cell receptor beta chains in this list originate from one sample, sequenced in a study of breast tumors, draining lymph nodes, adjacent tissues. TCRdb processed the multiplex PCR reads anew with MiXCR; each CDR3 protein has one entry. The repertoire has some 65,000 distinct CDR3 sequences, around two fifths of them found once; the top ten carry roughly 8.1%. Sequenced: breast tumor tissue. The receptors come from a female donor with breast cancer. Some clones in this sample may be carry-over from other donors' samples.

V and J are TRBV29-1 and TRBJ1-2; D unclear. The CDR3 is made up of 15 amino acids. The V and J ends lost 8 bases and 4 bases respectively, with 23 bases between them. Germline loops: CDR1 SQVTM, CDR2 ANQGSEA. The CDR3 loop is CSSESRPTYPYGYTF. The CDR3 nucleotides are TGCAGCAGTGAATCCCGGCCGACCTACCCCTATGGCTACACCTTC.

This clonotype appeared many times. The rearrangement uses TRBV7-2 and TRBJ1-5; TRBD1 matches 11 bases. Per germline, CDR1 SGHTA and CDR2 FQGNSA. The CDR3 extends over 15 amino acids. With 6 bases clipped from V and 1 base from J, the junction kept 2 bases outside the gene matches. The chain's CDR3 is CASSRDRGSNQPQHF. The CDR3 DNA follows: TGTGCCAGCAGTCGGGACAGGGGGAGCAATCAGCCCCAGCATTTT.

There are many counts of this clonotype. This rearrangement joins TRBV7-6 to TRBJ2-1; 8 positions agree with TRBD1. Trimming cost V 1 base and J 7 bases; bases outside gene matches: 6. The CDR3 covers 15 residues. The germline gives CDR1 SGHVS, CDR2 FNYEAQ. CDR3 amino acids: CASSLGTGWENEQFF. DNA for the CDR3: TGTGCCAGCAGCTTAGGGACAGGGTGGGAGAATGAGCAGTTCTTC.

This clonotype was detected many times. The rearrangement uses TRBV11-3 and TRBJ2-7; no clear D. V dropped 6 bases and J dropped 4 bases, with 16 bases sitting between them. The germline gives CDR1 SGHNT, CDR2 YENEEA. The CDR3 sequence is 14 residues long. CDR3 coding DNA: TGTGCCAGCAGTCCAGGACCCCAGGTGTACGAGCAGTACTTC. It encodes CASSPGPQVYEQYF.

This clonotype appeared many times. The chain has TRBV20-1 and TRBJ1-5; D is unclear. With 3 bases removed from V and 1 base from J, the gap between germline ends came to 4 bases. From germline, CDR1 is DFQATT and CDR2 SNEGSKA (reference sequence). This CDR3 is built from 12 residues. The CDR3, as DNA: TGCAGTGCTAGCCTCAGCAATCAGCCCCAGCATTTT. Translated, it gives CSASLSNQPQHF.

This clonotype was seen ten or more times. V usage is TRBV7-6 and J usage is TRBJ2-2; no definite D call. Germline V gene data show CDR1 as SGHVS and CDR2 as FNYEAQ. This CDR3 region has 14 residues. The ends were cut back, 3 bases at V and 0 bases at J, with 5 bases in the middle. CDR3 protein: CASSLDANTGELFF. CDR3 sequence (DNA): TGTGCCAGCAGCTTGGACGCGAACACCGGGGAGCTGTTTTTT.

Many counts were recorded for this clonotype. V usage is TRBV6-1 and J usage is TRBJ2-1, with a weak D call TRBD1 (6 bases). The CDR3 covers 15 residues. CDR1 is MNHNS, CDR2 SASEGT, per germline. Between the trimmed V and J ends, which lost 6 bases and 1 base, there was a span of 13 bases. The CDR3, as DNA: TGTGCCAGCAGGCCTACAGGGAAGTCCTACAATGAGCAGTTCTTC. Translating gives CASRPTGKSYNEQFF.

This clonotype has ten or more counts. The chain links TRBV11-1 to TRBJ2-1, with D possibly being TRBD1 (7 bases). V dropped 5 bases and J dropped 2 bases, with 13 bases sitting between them. The CDR3 length is 15 residues. Per the germline V gene, CDR1 is SGHAT and CDR2 is FQDESV (reference sequence). CDR3 loop: CASSAGQRTYNEQFF. The DNA of the CDR3 is TGTGCCAGCAGCGCGGGACAGCGCACCTACAATGAGCAGTTCTTC.

This clonotype was detected only once. The V and J genes are TRBV19 and TRBJ2-5; tentatively, D is TRBD1 (6 bases). CDR3 size: 15 residues. Trimming removed 5 bases from V and 9 bases from J, with 22 bases in between. CDR1 is LNHDA, CDR2 SQIVND, per germline (reference sequence). CDR3 region: CASSLAGAGHQPQYF. The CDR3 coding sequence is TGTGCCAGTAGTCTCGCAGGGGCCGGGCATCAGCCCCAGTACTTC.

The CDR3 loop reads CASSFGQSSYEQYF. CDR3 nucleotides: TGTGCCAGCAGTTTCGGACAGTCATCCTACGAGCAGTACTTC. This sequence joins TRBV28 and TRBJ2-7; D is perhaps TRBD1 (6 bases). This CDR3 region has 14 residues. The germline V and J ends were trimmed by 3 bases and 1 base, with 10 bases remaining between them. Germline V gene lookup returns CDR1 MDHEN and CDR2 SYDVKM.

The chain recombines TRBV5-8 with TRBJ1-1; no clear D gene. Germline CDR1 SGHTS, CDR2 YDEGEE. The CDR3 consists of 13 residues. V lost 0 bases and J lost 11, with 14 bases in between. CDR3 DNA: TGTGCCAGCAGCTTGGGTGAGGGAACAGTGGCTTTCTTT. The encoded protein is CASSLGEGTVAFF.

Comments on this clonotype: An end of the junction does not agree with germline; a read error may underlie this. The V call is TRBV24-1, the J call TRBJ2-3; possible D gene TRBD2, 5 bases. The length of the CDR3 is 14 residues. Germline V gives CDR1 KGHDR, CDR2 SFDVKD. This CDR3 reads CVTSPAAGADTQYF. CDR3 sequence (DNA): TGTGTCACCAGCCCTGCGGCGGGTGCAGATACGCAGTATTTT.

The rearrangement uses TRBV6-1 and TRBJ1-3; possibly TRBD1 for D (5 bases). The V gene lost 3 bases and the J gene lost 0 bases, with 15 bases spanning the gap. This CDR3 comprises 17 residues. Germline V gives CDR1 MNHNS, CDR2 SASEGT. CDR3 amino acids: CASSENGGMSSGNTIYF. The DNA for the CDR3 is TGTGCCAGCAGTGAGAACGGGGGGATGAGCTCTGGAAACACCATATATTTT.

This clonotype has ten or more counts. V is TRBV4-2 and J is TRBJ2-5, with 8 bases matching TRBD1. This CDR3 is built from 16 residues. V lost 2 bases and J lost 2; bases outside the gene matches: 7. CDR1 and CDR2 from the germline V gene are LGHNA and YNFKEQ. Here the CDR3 DNA reads TGTGCCAGCAGCCAAAGCCCAGGGGACAGGCAAGAGACCCAGTACTTC. This encodes CASSQSPGDRQETQYF.